The next 13 T cell receptor beta chains were all read from a single sample in a study of cytomegalovirus exposure and HLA in healthy donors. The PCR employed 60 Vbeta primers together with 13 Jbeta primers. Sequenced by immunoSEQ multiplex PCR; TCRdb stores in-frame clones only, minus some. The sample yields some 130,000 clones, 73% seen once. The sample was PBMCs. The receptors here all came from a woman in her thirties or forties in good health and CMV-seronegative.

The V and J genes are TRBV5-1 and TRBJ1-2; 9 bases are a match to TRBD1. The germline V gene encodes CDR1 SGHRS and CDR2 YFSETQ. Germline trimming cut 5 bases from V and 5 bases from J; bases unmatched to any gene: 10. The CDR3 totals 15 residues. CDR3 nucleotides: TGCGCCAGCAGACTATCCACAGGGGGCGAGTATGGCTACACCTTC. This translates into CASRLSTGGEYGYTF. Full variable domain (outside the CDR3, taken from reference TRBV5-1 and TRBJ1-2): KAGVTQTPRYLIKTRGQQVTLSCSPISGHRSVSWYQQTPGQGLQFLFEYFSETQRNKGNFPGRFSGRQFSNSRSEMNVSTLELGDSALYLCASRLSTGGEYGYTFGSGTRLTVV.

This chain joins TRBV7-2 and TRBJ1-2; a possible D gene is TRBD1 (5 bases). V gave up 3 bases and J gave up 7 bases, with 21 bases separating them. The V gene's germline CDR1 is SGHTA and CDR2 FQGNSA. This CDR3 is built from 16 residues. CDR3 sequence (DNA): TGTGCCAGCAGCTTCACGACAGAAAGAAGCCCTCGTGGCTACACCTTC. This sequence encodes CASSFTTERSPRGYTF.

The CDR3 DNA reads TGTGCCAGCAGCGGGGACAGGGCTGATGAAAAACTGTTTTTT. It codes for CASSGDRADEKLFF. The chain is built from TRBV7-9 and TRBJ1-4; TRBD1 aligns across 9 bases. Unmatched junction bases numbered 4, after V lost 5 bases and J lost 6 bases. The CDR3 has 14 residues. Germline assignment: CDR1 SEHNR and CDR2 FQNEAQ (reference sequence).

The CDR3 DNA reads as TGCGCCAGCAGCTCCTCAGGACTAGCGGCTGCCACAGATACGCAGTATTTT. This translates into CASSSSGLAAATDTQYF. This sequence joins TRBV5-1 and TRBJ2-3, with 10 bases matching TRBD2. With V trimmed by 3 bases and J by 2 bases, 9 bases remained unmatched. Germline CDR1 SGHRS, CDR2 YFSETQ. The CDR3 totals 17 residues.

The chain is built from TRBV7-2 and TRBJ2-2; 10 bases match TRBD1. In germline, CDR1 is SGHTA, CDR2 FQGNSA. This CDR3 is built from 14 residues. With 4 bases clipped from V and 6 bases from J, the junction kept 2 bases outside the gene matches. The CDR3 DNA reads as TGTGCCAGCAGCTCCGGACAGGGGGCCGGGGAGCTGTTTTTT. This translates into CASSSGQGAGELFF. Together with reference TRBV7-2 and TRBJ2-2, the CDR3 gives the full variable domain: GAGVSQSPSNKVTEKGKDVELRCDPISGHTALYWYRQSLGQGLEFLIYFQGNSAPDKSGLPSDRFSAERTGGSVSTLTIQRTQQEDSAVYLCASSSGQGAGELFFGEGSRLTVL.

Notes on this clone: Other DNA sequences in the sample encode the same CDR3. The rearrangement uses TRBV7-3 and TRBJ1-1; a possible D gene is TRBD1 (6 bases). Between the trimmed V and J ends, which lost 4 bases and 2 bases, there was a span of 8 bases. CDR1 is SGHTA and CDR2 is FQGTGA in the germline V gene. The CDR3 sequence is 13 residues long. Written as DNA, the CDR3 is TGTGCCAGCAGCTCGACAGGAAACACTGAAGCTTTCTTT. It yields the protein CASSSTGNTEAFF.

The chain's CDR3 is CASSQAGGWVQFF. For the CDR3, the DNA is TGCGCCAGCAGCCAAGCTGGGGGGTGGGTGCAGTTCTTC. This chain uses TRBV4-3 with TRBJ2-1, with a weak D call TRBD2 (6 bases). V was pared by 1 base and J by 12 bases, with 13 bases between. Per germline, CDR1 LGHNA and CDR2 YSLEER. The CDR3 covers 13 residues.

The chain has TRBV7-9 and TRBJ1-1; perhaps TRBD1 as D (5 bases). Trimming stripped 0 bases from V and 1 base from J, with 9 bases between. Per the germline V gene, CDR1 is SEHNR and CDR2 is FQNEAQ (reference sequence). The CDR3 runs to 15 residues. CDR3 coding DNA: TGTGCCAGCAGCTTAGCTGGGGGGTGGAACACTGAAGCTTTCTTT. This sequence encodes CASSLAGGWNTEAFF.

The chain has TRBV4-1 and TRBJ1-2; 8 nucleotides align to TRBD1. The CDR3 spans 17 residues. V was clipped by 3 bases and J by 1 base; unmatched bases: 10. Germline loops: CDR1 MGHRA, CDR2 YSYEKL. The CDR3 protein is CASSHGMDRVNNYGYTF. As DNA, the CDR3 is TGCGCCAGCAGCCACGGGATGGACAGGGTAAATAACTATGGCTACACCTTC.

This chain connects TRBV5-8 to TRBJ2-3; D not resolved. Germline V lookup: CDR1 SGHTS, CDR2 YDEGEE. The CDR3 spans 16 residues. V was trimmed by 4 bases and J by 2 bases, leaving 17 bases between them. The CDR3 reads CASSHLNSLITDTQYF. The CDR3 DNA reads TGTGCCAGCAGCCATCTGAACAGCCTGATCACAGATACGCAGTATTTT.

A note on this clone: A junction end diverges from the germline sequence, so it may reflect a read error. The rearrangement joins TRBV7-9 to TRBJ1-2; 8 bases fit TRBD1. Germline CDR1 and CDR2: SEHNR and FQNEAQ (reference sequence). The CDR3 runs 14 residues. CDR3 nucleotide sequence: TGTTCCAGCAGCTTAGGGGACAGGATTTATGGCTACACCTTC. Amino acid sequence: CSSSLGDRIYGYTF. The full variable domain, in which reference TRBV7-9 and TRBJ1-2 provide the parts outside the CDR3, is DTGVSQNPRHKITKRGQNVTFRCDPISEHNRLYWYRQTLGQGPEFLTYFQNEAQLEKSRLLSDRFSAERPKGSFSTLEIQRTEQGDSAMYLCSSSLGDRIYGYTFGSGTRLTVV.

This chain uses TRBV27 with TRBJ2-1; 12 positions match TRBD2. The CDR3 totals 17 residues. Germline lookup yields CDR1 MNHEY and CDR2 SMNVEV (reference sequence). J lost 4 bases, V lost 1 base, and 5 bases had no gene match. DNA of the CDR3: TGTGCCAGCAGTTTATTAACTAGCGGGGGGCATTACAATGAGCAGTTCTTC. This translates into CASSLLTSGGHYNEQFF.

This clone was observed once. This chain connects TRBV6-6 to TRBJ1-6; possibly TRBD1 for D (5 bases). Trimming removed 2 bases at V and 9 bases at J, with 14 bases between. Germline V gene data show CDR1 as MNHNY and CDR2 as SVGAGI (reference sequence). There are 15 residues in the CDR3. The DNA of the CDR3 is TGTGCCAGCAGTTACGAGGACATCTCAATTTCACCCCTCCACTTT. Protein: CASSYEDISISPLHF.